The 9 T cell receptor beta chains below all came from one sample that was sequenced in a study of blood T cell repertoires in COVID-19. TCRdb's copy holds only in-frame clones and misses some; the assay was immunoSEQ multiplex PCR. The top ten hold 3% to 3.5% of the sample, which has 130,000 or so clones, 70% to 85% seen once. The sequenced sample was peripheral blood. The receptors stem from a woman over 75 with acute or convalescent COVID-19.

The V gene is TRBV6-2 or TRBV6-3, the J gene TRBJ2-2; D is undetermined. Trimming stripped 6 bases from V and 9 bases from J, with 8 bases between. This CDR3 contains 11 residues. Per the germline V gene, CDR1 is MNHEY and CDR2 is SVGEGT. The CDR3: CASSPQWELFF. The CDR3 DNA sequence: TGTGCCAGCAGCCCTCAGTGGGAGCTGTTTTTT.

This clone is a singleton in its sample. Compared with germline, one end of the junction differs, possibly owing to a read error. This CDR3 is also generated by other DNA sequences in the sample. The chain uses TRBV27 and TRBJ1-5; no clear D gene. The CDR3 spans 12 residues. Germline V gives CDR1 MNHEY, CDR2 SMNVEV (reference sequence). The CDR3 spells CASSLPNQPQHF. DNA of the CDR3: TGCGCCAGCAGTTTACCAAATCAGCCCCAGCATTTT.

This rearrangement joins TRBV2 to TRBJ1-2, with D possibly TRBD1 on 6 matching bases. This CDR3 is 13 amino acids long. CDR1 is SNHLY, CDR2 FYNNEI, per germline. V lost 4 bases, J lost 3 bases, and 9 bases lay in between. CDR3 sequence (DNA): TGTGCCAGCAGTGGGACAGCCGACTATGGCTACACCTTC. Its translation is CASSGTADYGYTF. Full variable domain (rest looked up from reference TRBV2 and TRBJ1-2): EPEVTQTPSHQVTQMGQEVILRCVPISNHLYFYWYRQILGQKVEFLVSFYNNEISEKSEIFDDQFSVERPDGSNFTLKIRSTKLEDSAMYFCASSGTADYGYTFGSGTRLTVV.

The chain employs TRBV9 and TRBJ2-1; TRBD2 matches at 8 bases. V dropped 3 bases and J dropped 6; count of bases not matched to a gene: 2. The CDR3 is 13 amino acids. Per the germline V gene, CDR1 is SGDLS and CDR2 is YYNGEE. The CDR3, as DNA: TGTGCCAGCAGCGCCGGGGGGGCCAATGAGCAGTTCTTC. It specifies CASSAGGANEQFF.

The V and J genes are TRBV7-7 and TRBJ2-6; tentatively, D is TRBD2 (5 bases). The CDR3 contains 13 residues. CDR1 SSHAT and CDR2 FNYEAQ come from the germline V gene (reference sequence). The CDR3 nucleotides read TGTGCTAGCCGAGGGTCTGGGGCCAACGTCCTGACTTTC. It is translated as CASRGSGANVLTF.

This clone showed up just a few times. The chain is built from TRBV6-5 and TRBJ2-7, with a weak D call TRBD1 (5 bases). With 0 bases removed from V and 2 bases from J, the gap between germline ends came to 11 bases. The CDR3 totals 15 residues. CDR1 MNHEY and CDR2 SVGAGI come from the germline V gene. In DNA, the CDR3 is TGTGCCAGCAGTTACTCGTCCAGGGTACCCTACGAGCAGTACTTC. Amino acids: CASSYSSRVPYEQYF.

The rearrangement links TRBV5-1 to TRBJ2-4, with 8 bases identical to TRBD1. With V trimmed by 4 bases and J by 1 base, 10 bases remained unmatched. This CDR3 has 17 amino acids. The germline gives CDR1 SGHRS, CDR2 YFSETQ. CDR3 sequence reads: CASSPLQGEGAKNIQYF. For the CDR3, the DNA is TGCGCCAGCAGCCCATTACAGGGGGAAGGGGCCAAAAACATTCAGTACTTC.

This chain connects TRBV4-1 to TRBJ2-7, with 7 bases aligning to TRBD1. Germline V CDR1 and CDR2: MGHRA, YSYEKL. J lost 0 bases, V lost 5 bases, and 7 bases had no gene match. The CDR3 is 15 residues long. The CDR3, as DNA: TGCGCCAGCAGCTTTGGTAGGGACAGCTCCTACGAGCAGTACTTC. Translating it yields CASSFGRDSSYEQYF.

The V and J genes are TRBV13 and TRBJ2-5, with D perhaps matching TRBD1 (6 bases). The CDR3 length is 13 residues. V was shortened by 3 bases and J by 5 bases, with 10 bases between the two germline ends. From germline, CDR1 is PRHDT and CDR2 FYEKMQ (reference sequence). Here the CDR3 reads CASSLVQGETQYF. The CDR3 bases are TGTGCCAGCAGCTTGGTCCAGGGGGAGACCCAGTACTTC.